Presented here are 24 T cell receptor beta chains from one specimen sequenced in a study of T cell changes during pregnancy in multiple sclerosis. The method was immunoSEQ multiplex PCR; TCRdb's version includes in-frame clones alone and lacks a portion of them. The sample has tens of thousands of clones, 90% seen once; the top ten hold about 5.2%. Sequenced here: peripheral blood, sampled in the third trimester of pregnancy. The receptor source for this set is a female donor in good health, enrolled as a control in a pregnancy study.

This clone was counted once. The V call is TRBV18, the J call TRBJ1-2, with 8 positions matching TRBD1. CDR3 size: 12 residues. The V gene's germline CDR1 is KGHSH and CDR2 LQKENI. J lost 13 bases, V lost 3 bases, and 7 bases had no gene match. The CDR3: CASSPGQGGTTF. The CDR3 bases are TGTGCCAGCTCACCTGGACAGGGCGGGACCACCTTC.

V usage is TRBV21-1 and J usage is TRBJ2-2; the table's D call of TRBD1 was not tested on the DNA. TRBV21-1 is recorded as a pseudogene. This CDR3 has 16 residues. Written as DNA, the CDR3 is TGTGCCAGCAGCAAAGGGGACAGGGAAAGGACCGGGGAGCTGTTTTTT. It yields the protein CASSKGDRERTGELFF.

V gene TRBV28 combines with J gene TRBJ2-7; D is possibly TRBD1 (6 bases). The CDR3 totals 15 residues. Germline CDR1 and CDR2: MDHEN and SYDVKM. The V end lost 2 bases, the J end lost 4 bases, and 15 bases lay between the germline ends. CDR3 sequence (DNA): TGTGCCAGCAGTTTAATTGGGGGCGCGGATTACGAGCAGTACTTC. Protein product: CASSLIGGADYEQYF.

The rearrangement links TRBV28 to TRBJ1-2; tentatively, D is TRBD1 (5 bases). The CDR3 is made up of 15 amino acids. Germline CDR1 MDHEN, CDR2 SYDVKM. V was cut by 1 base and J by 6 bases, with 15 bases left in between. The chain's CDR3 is CASSLSGQGGHGYTF. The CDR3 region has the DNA TGTGCCAGCAGTTTATCGGGTCAGGGAGGACATGGCTACACCTTC.

This chain's CDR3 is CASSADRGSEAFF. CDR3 coding DNA: TGTGCCAGCAGCGCGGACAGGGGGTCGGAAGCTTTCTTT. V and J are TRBV7-8 and TRBJ1-1; 10 nucleotides match TRBD1. After removal of 5 bases from V and 8 bases from J, the junction contained 5 bases not matched to a gene. The CDR3 is made up of 13 amino acids. Germline CDR1 is SGHVS and CDR2 is FQNEAQ. Full variable domain (rest looked up from reference TRBV7-8 and TRBJ1-1): GAGVSQSPRYKVAKRGQDVALRCDPISGHVSLFWYQQALGQGPEFLTYFQNEAQLDKSGLPSDRFFAERPEGSVSTLKIQRTQQEDSAVYLCASSADRGSEAFFGQGTRLTVV.

DNA for the CDR3: TGTGCCAGCAGCTTAGCCGCGGTTAGGAGATCACAAGAGACCCAGTACTTC. Its translation is CASSLAAVRRSQETQYF. This chain links TRBV7-8 with TRBJ2-5; D remains ambiguous. Per germline, CDR1 SGHVS and CDR2 FQNEAQ. The CDR3 is 17 amino acids. Trimming cost V 0 bases and J 2 bases, with 16 bases left between them. Filled out from reference TRBV7-8 and TRBJ2-5, the complete variable domain reads GAGVSQSPRYKVAKRGQDVALRCDPISGHVSLFWYQQALGQGPEFLTYFQNEAQLDKSGLPSDRFFAERPEGSVSTLKIQRTQQEDSAVYLCASSLAAVRRSQETQYFGPGTRLLVL.

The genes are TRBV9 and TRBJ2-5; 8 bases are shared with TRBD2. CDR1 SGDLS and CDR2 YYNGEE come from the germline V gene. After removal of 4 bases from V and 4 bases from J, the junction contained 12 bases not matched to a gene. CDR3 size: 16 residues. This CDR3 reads CASSHRQVGTRETQYF. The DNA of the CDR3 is TGTGCCAGCAGCCATCGACAGGTCGGGACTAGAGAGACCCAGTACTTC. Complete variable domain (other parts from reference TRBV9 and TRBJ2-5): DSGVTQTPKHLITATGQRVTLRCSPRSGDLSVYWYQQSLDQGLQFLIQYYNGEERAKGNILERFSAQQFPDLHSELNLSSLELGDSALYFCASSHRQVGTRETQYFGPGTRLLVL.

CDR3 coding DNA: TGTGCCAGCACTGATCTGGGAGCAGGCAATCAGCCCCAGCATTTT. Protein product: CASTDLGAGNQPQHF. The chain joins TRBV28 to TRBJ1-5; no firm D call. The CDR3 loop spans 15 amino acids. Trimming left V 7 bases short and J 2 bases short, with 15 bases between. In germline, CDR1 is MDHEN, CDR2 SYDVKM. The full variable domain, its missing parts supplied by reference TRBV28 and TRBJ1-5, is DVKVTQSSRYLVKRTGEKVFLECVQDMDHENMFWYRQDPGLGLRLIYFSYDVKMKEKGDIPEGYSVSREKKERFSLILESASTNQTSMYLCASTDLGAGNQPQHFGDGTRLSIL.

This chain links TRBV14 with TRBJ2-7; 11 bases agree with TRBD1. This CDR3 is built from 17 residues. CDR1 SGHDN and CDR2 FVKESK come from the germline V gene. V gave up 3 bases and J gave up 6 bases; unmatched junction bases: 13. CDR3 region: CASSHTGEDRGRGEQYF. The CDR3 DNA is TGTGCCAGCAGCCATACTGGGGAGGACAGGGGGCGCGGCGAGCAGTACTTC.

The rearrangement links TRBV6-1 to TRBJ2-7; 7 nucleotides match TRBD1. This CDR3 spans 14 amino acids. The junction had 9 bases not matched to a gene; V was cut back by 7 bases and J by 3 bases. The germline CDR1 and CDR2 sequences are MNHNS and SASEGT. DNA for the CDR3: TGTGCCAGCATCGGCACAGGGGCAAACTACGAGCAGTACTTC. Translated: CASIGTGANYEQYF.

CDR3 nucleotide sequence: TGTGCCTGGACGCCTGGGGGGTCCTATGGCTACACCTTC. This translates into CAWTPGGSYGYTF. The chain couples TRBV30 to TRBJ1-2, with D possibly matching TRBD1 (5 bases). Per the germline V gene, CDR1 is GTSNPN and CDR2 is SVGIG (reference sequence). This CDR3 region has 13 residues. V shed 4 bases and J shed 4 bases, with 13 bases lying between them.

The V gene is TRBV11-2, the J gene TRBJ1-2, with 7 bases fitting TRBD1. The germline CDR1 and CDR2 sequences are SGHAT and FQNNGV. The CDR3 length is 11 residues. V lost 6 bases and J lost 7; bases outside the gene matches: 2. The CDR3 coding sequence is TGTGCCAGCAGGGCAGGGGGTGGCTACACCTTC. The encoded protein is CASRAGGGYTF.

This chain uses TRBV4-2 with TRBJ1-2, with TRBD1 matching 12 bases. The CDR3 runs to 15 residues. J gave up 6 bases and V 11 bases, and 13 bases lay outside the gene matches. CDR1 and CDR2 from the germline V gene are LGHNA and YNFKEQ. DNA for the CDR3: TGTGCCGGTTCTACGCCGGGACAGGGGGCGCATGGCTACACCTTC. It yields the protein CAGSTPGQGAHGYTF.

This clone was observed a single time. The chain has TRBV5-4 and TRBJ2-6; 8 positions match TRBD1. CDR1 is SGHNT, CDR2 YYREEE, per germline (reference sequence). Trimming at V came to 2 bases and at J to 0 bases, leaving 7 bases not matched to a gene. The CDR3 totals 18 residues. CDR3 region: CASSFPGQAFSGANVLTF. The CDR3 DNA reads TGTGCCAGCAGCTTCCCGGGACAGGCATTCTCTGGGGCCAACGTCCTGACTTTC. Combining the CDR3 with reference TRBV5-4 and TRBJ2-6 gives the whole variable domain ETGVTQSPTHLIKTRGQQVTLRCSSQSGHNTVSWYQQALGQGPQFIFQYYREEENGRGNFPPRFSGLQFPNYSSELNVNALELDDSALYLCASSFPGQAFSGANVLTFGAGSRLTVL.

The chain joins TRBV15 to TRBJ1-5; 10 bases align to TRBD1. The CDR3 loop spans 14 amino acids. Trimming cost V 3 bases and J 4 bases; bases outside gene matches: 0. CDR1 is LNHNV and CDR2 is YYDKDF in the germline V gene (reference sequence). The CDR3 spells CATSRDRGNQPQHF. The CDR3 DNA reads TGTGCCACCAGCAGGGACAGGGGGAATCAGCCCCAGCATTTT.

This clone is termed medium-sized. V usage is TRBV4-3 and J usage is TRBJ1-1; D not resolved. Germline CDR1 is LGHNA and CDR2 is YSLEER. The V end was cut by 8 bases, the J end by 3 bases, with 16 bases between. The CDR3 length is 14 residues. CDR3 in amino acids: CASQAFVGDTEAFF. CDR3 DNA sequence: TGCGCCAGCCAAGCCTTTGTGGGAGACACTGAAGCTTTCTTT.

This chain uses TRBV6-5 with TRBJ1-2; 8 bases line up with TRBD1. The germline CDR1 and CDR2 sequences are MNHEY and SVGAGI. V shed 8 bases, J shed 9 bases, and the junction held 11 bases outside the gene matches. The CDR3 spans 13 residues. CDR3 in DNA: TGTGCCAGCGGTGGACAGGGAAGGTATAGCTACACCTTC. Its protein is CASGGQGRYSYTF.

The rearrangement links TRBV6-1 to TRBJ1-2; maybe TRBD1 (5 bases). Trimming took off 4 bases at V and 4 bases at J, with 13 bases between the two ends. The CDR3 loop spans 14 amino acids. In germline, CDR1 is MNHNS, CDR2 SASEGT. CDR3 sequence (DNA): TGTGCCAGCAGTGGTTCGTACAGGCCCTATGGCTACACCTTC. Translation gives CASSGSYRPYGYTF.

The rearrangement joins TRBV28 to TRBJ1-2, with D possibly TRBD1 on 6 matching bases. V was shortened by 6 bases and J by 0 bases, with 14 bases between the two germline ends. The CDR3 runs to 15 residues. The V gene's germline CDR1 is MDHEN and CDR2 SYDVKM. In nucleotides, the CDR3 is TGTGCCAGCAGCCTCAAGACAGGAGCTAACTATGGCTACACCTTC. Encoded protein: CASSLKTGANYGYTF.

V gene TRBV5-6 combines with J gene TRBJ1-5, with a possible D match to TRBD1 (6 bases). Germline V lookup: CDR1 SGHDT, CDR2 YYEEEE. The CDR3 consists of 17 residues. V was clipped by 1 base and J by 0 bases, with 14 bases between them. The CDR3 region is CASSLSRGVDSNQPQHF. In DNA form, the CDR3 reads TGTGCCAGCAGCTTGAGCAGGGGAGTAGATAGCAATCAGCCCCAGCATTTT.

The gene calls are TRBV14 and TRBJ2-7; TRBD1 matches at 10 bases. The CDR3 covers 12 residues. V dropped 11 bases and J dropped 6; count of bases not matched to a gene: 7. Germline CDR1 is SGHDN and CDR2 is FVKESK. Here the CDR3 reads CAGTGQGSEQYF. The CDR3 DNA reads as TGTGCCGGCACGGGACAGGGGAGCGAGCAGTACTTC.

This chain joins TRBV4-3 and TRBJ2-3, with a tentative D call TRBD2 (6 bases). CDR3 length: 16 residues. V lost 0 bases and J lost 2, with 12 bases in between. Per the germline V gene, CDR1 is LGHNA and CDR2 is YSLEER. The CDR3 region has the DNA TGCGCCAGCAGCCAAGACCGTAGCGGACCCACAGATACGCAGTATTTT. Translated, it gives CASSQDRSGPTDTQYF.

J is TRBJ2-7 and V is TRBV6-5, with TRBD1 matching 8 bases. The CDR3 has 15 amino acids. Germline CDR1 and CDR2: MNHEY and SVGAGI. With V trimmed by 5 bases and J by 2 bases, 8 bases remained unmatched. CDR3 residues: CASSTPTGETYEQYF. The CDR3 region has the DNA TGTGCCAGCAGTACCCCGACAGGGGAAACCTACGAGCAGTACTTC.

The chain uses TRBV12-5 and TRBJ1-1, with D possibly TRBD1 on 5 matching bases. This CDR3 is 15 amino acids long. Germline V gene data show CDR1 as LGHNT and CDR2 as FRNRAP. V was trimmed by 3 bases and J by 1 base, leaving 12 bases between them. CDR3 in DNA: TGTGCTAGTGGTTTTGATTGGCAGGGGAACACTGAAGCTTTCTTT. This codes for CASGFDWQGNTEAFF. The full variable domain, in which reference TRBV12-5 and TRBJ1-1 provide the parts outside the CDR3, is DARVTQTPRHKVTEMGQEVTMRCQPILGHNTVFWYRQTMMQGLELLAYFRNRAPLDDSGMPKDRFSAEMPDATLATLKIQPSEPRDSAVYFCASGFDWQGNTEAFFGQGTRLTVV.